Shown below are 23 T cell receptor beta chains from a single sample sequenced in a study of blood T cell repertoires in COVID-19. Method: immunoSEQ multiplex PCR; TCRdb's copy keeps in-frame clones and lacks some. The table has about 250,000 clones, roughly nine tenths seen once. Sequencing used PBMCs or T cells enriched from blood (not recorded which). These receptor sequences come from a woman between 18 and 30 years old who had recovered from COVID-19.

The V call is TRBV19, the J call TRBJ2-7, with D unresolved. V lost 3 bases to trimming and J lost 6 bases, with 6 bases between them. The CDR3 is 11 amino acids. Per germline, CDR1 LNHDA and CDR2 SQIVND (reference sequence). In DNA form, the CDR3 reads TGTGCCAGTAGTATGAGAGGCGAGCAGTACTTC. Translation: CASSMRGEQYF. The whole variable domain, remainder taken from reference TRBV19 and TRBJ2-7, is DGGITQSPKYLFRKEGQNVTLSCEQNLNHDAMYWYRQDPGQGLRLIYYSQIVNDFQKGDIAEGYSVSREKKESFPLTVTSAQKNPTAFYLCASSMRGEQYFGPGTRLTVT.

CDR3 nucleotide sequence: TGTGCCAGCAGCTTAGGTGATTTAGCAGCTTTCTTT. Translation: CASSLGDLAAFF. V is TRBV11-2 and J is TRBJ1-1; D remains unclear. Trimming took 1 base from V and 10 from J, leaving 10 bases between them. The CDR3 length is 12 residues. CDR1 SGHAT and CDR2 FQNNGV come from the germline V gene.

The chain couples TRBV7-6 to TRBJ1-4; 7 positions agree with TRBD1. Germline V CDR1 and CDR2: SGHVS, FNYEAQ. CDR3 length: 15 residues. V lost 5 bases and J lost 3; bases outside the gene matches: 6. The DNA of the CDR3 is TGTGCCAGCAGCGCCAGACAGGGATCTAATGAAAAACTGTTTTTT. Residues: CASSARQGSNEKLFF.

The chain combines TRBV27 with TRBJ1-5; 9 bases map to TRBD1. The CDR3 spans 17 residues. CDR1 and CDR2 (germline): MNHEY, SMNVEV (reference sequence). V lost 4 bases, J lost 1 base, and 8 bases stayed unmatched. CDR3 DNA sequence: TGTGCCAGCAGTTCCATACAGGGGGCCCTAAGCAATCAGCCCCAGCATTTT. It encodes CASSSIQGALSNQPQHF.

This clone appeared a few times. This chain links TRBV6-6 with TRBJ1-3, with D possibly matching TRBD1 (5 bases). V dropped 3 bases and J dropped 8 bases, with 8 bases sitting between them. Germline CDR1 is MNHNY and CDR2 is SVGAGI (reference sequence). The length of the CDR3 is 12 residues. CDR3 DNA sequence: TGTGCCAGCAGTTATAGGGGTGACACCATATATTTT. This gives the protein CASSYRGDTIYF.

CDR3 nucleotide sequence: TGTGCCTCCCATCAGCGGGGGGGTTCCTCTGGGGCCAACGTCCTGACTTTC. It translates to CASHQRGGSSGANVLTF. The chain couples TRBV19 to TRBJ2-6; TRBD2 aligns across 10 bases. The junction had 10 bases not matched to a gene; V was cut back by 11 bases and J by 0 bases. The CDR3 sequence is 17 residues long. CDR1 is LNHDA, CDR2 SQIVND, per germline (reference sequence).

V is TRBV11-2 and J is TRBJ2-7, with D tentatively TRBD1 (6 bases). The ends were cut back, 5 bases at V and 3 bases at J, with 14 bases in the middle. Germline CDR1 and CDR2: SGHAT and FQNNGV. This CDR3 region has 14 residues. CDR3 bases: TGTGCCAGCAGCCCGTCAGGGGAACACTACGAGCAGTACTTC. The encoded protein is CASSPSGEHYEQYF.

The chain joins TRBV5-1 to TRBJ2-5, with D maybe TRBD2 (6 bases). CDR1 and CDR2 (germline): SGHRS, YFSETQ. CDR3 length: 15 amino acids. V gave up 0 bases and J gave up 1 base, with 10 bases separating them. As DNA, the CDR3 is TGCGCCAGCAGCTTGGGGGCGGGGAGCCAAGAGACCCAGTACTTC. It specifies CASSLGAGSQETQYF.

This chain joins TRBV10-3 and TRBJ2-3; 8 nucleotides agree with TRBD1. V shed 7 bases and J 1 base; nucleotides not matched to a gene: 7. The CDR3 runs 15 residues. Germline V CDR1 and CDR2: ENHRY, SYGVKD. Here the CDR3 reads CAIKVRTGRTDTQYF. The DNA of the CDR3 is TGTGCCATCAAGGTTAGGACAGGGCGCACAGATACGCAGTATTTT.

The rearrangement joins TRBV5-4 to TRBJ2-5, with 8 nucleotides matching TRBD2. Germline CDR1 reads SGHNT; CDR2 reads YYREEE (reference sequence). The CDR3 is made up of 13 amino acids. V trimming: 1 base; J trimming: 4 bases; junction bases outside the gene matches: 0. The CDR3 here is CASSLTSGETQYF. In nucleotides, the CDR3 is TGTGCCAGCAGCTTGACTAGCGGAGAGACCCAGTACTTC.

This rearrangement joins TRBV5-8 to TRBJ1-5; D gene uncertain. The V end lost 0 bases, the J end lost 3 bases, and 7 bases lay between the germline ends. Germline V gene lookup returns CDR1 SGHTS and CDR2 YDEGEE. The CDR3 has 14 amino acids. CDR3 sequence (DNA): TGTGCCAGCAGCTTGGGGCAGTTCAATCAGCCCCAGCATTTT. Translated, it gives CASSLGQFNQPQHF.

The V call is TRBV28, the J call TRBJ2-2; 13 bases match TRBD2. CDR3 length equals 16 residues. The V and J ends lost 6 bases and 3 bases, in that order; junction bases with no gene match: 4. The germline CDR1 and CDR2 sequences are MDHEN and SYDVKM. CDR3 nucleotide sequence: TGTGCCAGCAGCCGACTAGCGGGGGGATACACCGGGGAGCTGTTTTTT. Protein sequence: CASSRLAGGYTGELFF.

This chain connects TRBV27 to TRBJ1-1; a weak D match, TRBD1 (6 bases). The ends were cut back, 8 bases at V and 5 bases at J, with 18 bases in the middle. The CDR3 loop spans 14 amino acids. CDR1 is MNHEY, CDR2 SMNVEV, per germline (reference sequence). CDR3 coding DNA: TGTGCCAGCGCTCGCGGAACAGGGTATACTGAAGCTTTCTTT. Translating gives CASARGTGYTEAFF.

This clone was picked up a small number of times. The chain carries TRBV3-1 (or the pseudogene TRBV3-2) and TRBJ2-7; a possible D gene is TRBD1 (5 bases). CDR1 and CDR2 (germline): LGHDT, YNNKEL (reference sequence). The CDR3 loop spans 14 amino acids. V lost 3 bases and J 2 bases, leaving 11 bases between the germline ends. The CDR3 DNA is TGTGCCAGCAGCCAGCGCAGGGATCCCTACGAGCAGTACTTC. This sequence encodes CASSQRRDPYEQYF.

V usage is TRBV6-5 and J usage is TRBJ1-6; D ambiguous. V lost 6 bases, J lost 6 bases, and 9 bases lay in between. Germline loops: CDR1 MNHEY, CDR2 SVGAGI. The CDR3 runs to 13 residues. This chain's CDR3 is CASRGSPNSPLHF. CDR3 nucleotide sequence: TGTGCCAGCAGAGGGAGCCCTAATTCACCCCTCCACTTT.

The chain combines TRBV5-5 with TRBJ1-1; no reliable D call. CDR1 is SGHKS, CDR2 YYEKEE, per germline (reference sequence). V was cut by 1 base and J by 0 bases, with 4 bases left in between. This CDR3 has 13 residues. This CDR3 reads CASSLSVNTEAFF. As DNA, the CDR3 is TGTGCCAGCAGCTTGTCCGTGAACACTGAAGCTTTCTTT. Full variable domain (outside the CDR3, taken from reference TRBV5-5 and TRBJ1-1): DAGVTQSPTHLIKTRGQQVTLRCSPISGHKSVSWYQQVLGQGPQFIFQYYEKEERGRGNFPDRFSARQFPNYSSELNVNALLLGDSALYLCASSLSVNTEAFFGQGTRLTVV.

This clone was detected once. This chain uses TRBV5-1 with TRBJ1-2, with 8 nucleotides matching TRBD1. Germline V CDR1 and CDR2: SGHRS, YFSETQ. This CDR3 comprises 14 residues. Unmatched junction bases numbered 8, after V lost 4 bases and J lost 6 bases. For the CDR3, the DNA is TGCGCCAGCAGCCCCAACGGACAGGGCGATGGCTACACCTTC. Amino acid sequence: CASSPNGQGDGYTF.

The gene calls are TRBV9 and TRBJ2-3; TRBD2 is a possible D gene (5 bases). V lost 0 bases and J lost 2, with 10 bases in between. From germline, CDR1 is SGDLS and CDR2 YYNGEE. The CDR3 consists of 15 residues. The CDR3 sequence: CASSVGADYTDTQYF. In nucleotides, the CDR3 is TGTGCCAGCAGCGTAGGGGCAGACTACACAGATACGCAGTATTTT.

V and J are TRBV2 and TRBJ1-4; 8 nucleotides match TRBD1. The germline gives CDR1 SNHLY, CDR2 FYNNEI. The V segment lost 6 bases and the J segment 8 bases; nucleotides outside the gene matches: 5. The CDR3 has 13 residues. CDR3 sequence: CASRTGVREKLFF. CDR3 DNA: TGTGCCAGCAGGACAGGGGTGCGGGAAAAACTGTTTTTT.

This clone appeared a single time. The V call is TRBV6-2 or TRBV6-3, the J call TRBJ1-1, with a possible D match to TRBD1 (5 bases). Between the trimmed V and J ends, which lost 2 bases and 0 bases, there was a span of 16 bases. Germline values: CDR1 MNHEY, CDR2 SVGEGT. The CDR3 length is 17 residues. The CDR3 spells CASSYPIQERLNTEAFF. The CDR3 bases are TGTGCCAGCAGTTACCCCATACAGGAGAGATTGAACACTGAAGCTTTCTTT.

The chain joins TRBV30 to TRBJ2-3; D is undetermined. V lost 2 bases and J lost 4, with 7 bases in between. The CDR3 totals 12 residues. Germline loops: CDR1 GTSNPN, CDR2 SVGIG (reference sequence). The DNA for the CDR3 is TGTGCCTGGAGTTCAGGTGCAGATACGCAGTATTTT. Its protein is CAWSSGADTQYF.

V and J are TRBV15 and TRBJ1-2, with a tentative D call TRBD1 (6 bases). Trimming removed 0 bases at V and 8 bases at J, with 16 bases between. The CDR3 has 15 amino acids. The germline V gene has CDR1 LNHNV and CDR2 YYDKDF (reference sequence). The CDR3: CATSRDRTVAMGYTF. CDR3 nucleotide sequence: TGTGCCACCAGCAGAGATCGGACAGTCGCTATGGGCTACACCTTC.

The chain recombines TRBV6-5 with TRBJ1-1; TRBD1 agrees at 7 bases. CDR1 is MNHEY, CDR2 SVGAGI, per germline. The junction had 11 bases not matched to a gene; V was cut back by 6 bases and J by 7 bases. CDR3 length equals 14 residues. The CDR3 loop reads CASRIDRAMGEAFF. The CDR3 DNA follows: TGTGCCAGCAGGATAGACAGGGCTATGGGTGAAGCTTTCTTT.